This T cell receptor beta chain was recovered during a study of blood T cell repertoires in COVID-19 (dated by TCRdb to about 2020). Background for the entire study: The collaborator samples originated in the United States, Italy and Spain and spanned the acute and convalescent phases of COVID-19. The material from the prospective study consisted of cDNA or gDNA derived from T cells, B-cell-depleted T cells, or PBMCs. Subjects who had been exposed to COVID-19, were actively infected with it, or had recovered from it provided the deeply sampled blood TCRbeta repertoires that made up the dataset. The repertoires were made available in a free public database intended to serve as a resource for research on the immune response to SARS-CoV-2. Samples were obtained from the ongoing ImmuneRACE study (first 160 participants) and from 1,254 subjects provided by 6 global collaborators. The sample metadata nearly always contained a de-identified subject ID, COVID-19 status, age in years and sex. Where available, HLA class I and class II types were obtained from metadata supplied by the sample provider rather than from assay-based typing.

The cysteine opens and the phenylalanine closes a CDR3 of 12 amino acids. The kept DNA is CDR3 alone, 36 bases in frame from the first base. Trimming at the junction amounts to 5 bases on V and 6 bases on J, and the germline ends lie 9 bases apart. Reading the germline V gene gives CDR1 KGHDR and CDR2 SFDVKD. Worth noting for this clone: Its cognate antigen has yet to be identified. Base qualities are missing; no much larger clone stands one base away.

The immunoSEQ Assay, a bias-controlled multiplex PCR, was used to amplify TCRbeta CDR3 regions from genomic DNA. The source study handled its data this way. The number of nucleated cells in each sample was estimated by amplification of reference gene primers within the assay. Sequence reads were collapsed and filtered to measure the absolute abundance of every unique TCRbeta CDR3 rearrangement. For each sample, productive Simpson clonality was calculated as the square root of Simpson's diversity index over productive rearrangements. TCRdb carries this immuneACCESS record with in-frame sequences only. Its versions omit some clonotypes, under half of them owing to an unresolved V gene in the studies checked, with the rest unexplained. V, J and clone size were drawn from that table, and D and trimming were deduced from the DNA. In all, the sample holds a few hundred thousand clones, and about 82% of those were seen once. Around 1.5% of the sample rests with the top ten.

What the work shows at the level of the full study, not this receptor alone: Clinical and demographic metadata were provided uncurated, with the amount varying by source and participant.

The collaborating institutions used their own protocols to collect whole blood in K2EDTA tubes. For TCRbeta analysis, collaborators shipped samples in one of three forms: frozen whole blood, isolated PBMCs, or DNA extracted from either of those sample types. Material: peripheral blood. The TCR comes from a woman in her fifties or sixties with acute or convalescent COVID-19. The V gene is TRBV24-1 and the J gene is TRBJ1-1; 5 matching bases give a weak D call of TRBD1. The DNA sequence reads TGTGCCACCAGTGGCCCAGGGTCTGAAGCTTTCTTT. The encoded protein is CATSGPGSEAFF.